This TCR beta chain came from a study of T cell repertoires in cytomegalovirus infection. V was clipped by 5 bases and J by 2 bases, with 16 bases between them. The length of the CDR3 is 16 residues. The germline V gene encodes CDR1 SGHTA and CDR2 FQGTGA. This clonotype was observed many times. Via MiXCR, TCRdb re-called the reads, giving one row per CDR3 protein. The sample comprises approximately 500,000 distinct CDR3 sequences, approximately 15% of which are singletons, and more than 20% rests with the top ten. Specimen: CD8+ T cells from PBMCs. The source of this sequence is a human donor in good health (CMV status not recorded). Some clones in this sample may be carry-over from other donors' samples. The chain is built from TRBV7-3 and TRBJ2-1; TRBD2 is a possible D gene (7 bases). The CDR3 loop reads CASSLYREGAYNEQFF. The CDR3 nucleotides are TGTGCCAGCAGCCTATACAGGGAGGGGGCCTACAATGAGCAGTTCTTC. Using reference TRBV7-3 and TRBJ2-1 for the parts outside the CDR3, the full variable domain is GAGVSQTPSNKVTEKGKYVELRCDPISGHTALYWYRQSLGQGPEFLIYFQGTGAADDSGLPNDRFFAVRPEGSVSTLKIQRTERGDSAVYLCASSLYREGAYNEQFFGPGTRLTVL.